The T cell receptor beta chain described here comes from a study of blood T cell repertoires in COVID-19. The overall study: Samples of COVID-19 (acute and convalescent) were obtained from the United States, Italy and Spain. T cells, B-cell-depleted T cells, or PBMCs provided the cDNA or gDNA that served as material.

Authors' data handling: For nucleated cells, counts were estimated from reference gene primer amplification. Produced via immunoSEQ multiplex PCR; TCRdb's table is partial and in-frame only. V, J and clone size are those of that table, while D and trimming were read from the DNA. The sample has fewer than 80,000 clones, about 88% seen once. Looked up from germline, CDR1 is SGHRS and CDR2 is YFSETQ. V shed 3 bases and J 5 bases; nucleotides not matched to a gene: 6. The CDR3 is 16 amino acids. This clonotype was obtained from a human donor in a cohort sampled during active COVID-19. Sequencing was done on a sample of peripheral blood. The chain links TRBV5-1 to TRBJ2-2; 11 bases align to TRBD2. This chain's CDR3 is CASSSSGLAATGELFF. The CDR3 bases are TGCGCCAGCAGCTCCTCGGGACTAGCGGCAACCGGGGAGCTGTTTTTT.